What follows are 7 T cell receptor beta chains derived from one specimen sequenced in a study of Graves' ophthalmopathy and Graves' hyperthyroidism. RNA transcripts were the template, and TCR beta CDR3 regions were amplified from them. Second-round multiplex PCR came after a first-round RT-PCR that employed HTBI primers. TCRdb itself ran the multiplex PCR reads through MiXCR, one entry per CDR3 protein. The data hold over a million distinct CDR3 sequences, with roughly two fifths observed a single time. Sequencing input: peripheral blood or thyroid tissue (not recorded which). Receptors originate from an adult man with Graves' hyperthyroidism.

At least ten counts were recorded for this clonotype. The gene calls are TRBV10-2 and TRBJ2-7, with TRBD2 matching 9 bases. The CDR3 loop spans 16 amino acids. Germline V gives CDR1 WSHSY, CDR2 SAAADI. J was trimmed by 1 base and V by 8 bases; bases with no gene match: 12. The CDR3 DNA reads TGCGCCAGCCGACGCGGGGGGGGCGTAGAATCCTACGAGCAGTACTTC. Translated: CASRRGGGVESYEQYF.

This clonotype was seen more than once but under ten times. The rearrangement joins TRBV12-3 or TRBV12-4 to TRBJ2-2, with 7 bases aligning to TRBD2. The J segment lost 7 bases and the V segment lost 1 base, leaving 6 bases of the junction unmatched. This CDR3 contains 15 residues. CDR3 in DNA: TGTGCCAGCAGTTTAGTCGGGGAGGGCCTCGGGGAGCTGTTTTTT. Translating it yields CASSLVGEGLGELFF.

In the case of this clonotype: It may be a read error: a sequence one base away is much more abundant. J is TRBJ2-2 and V is TRBV5-1; D not resolved. The CDR3 contains 15 residues. Looked up from germline, CDR1 is SGHRS and CDR2 is YFSETQ. CDR3 coding DNA: TGCGTCAGCAGCTTGGCCTCACGGAGACCCGGGGAGCTGTTTTTT. Translation gives CVSSLASRRPGELFF.

This clonotype was counted between two and nine times. The chain employs TRBV6-5 and TRBJ2-2; no clear D. Germline loops: CDR1 MNHEY, CDR2 SVGAGI. This CDR3 comprises 16 residues. With 8 bases removed from V and 2 bases from J, the gap between germline ends came to 18 bases. CDR3 coding DNA: TGTGCCAGCCGTTCCATTGGTTTATCCAACACCGGGGAGCTGTTTTTT. Amino acids: CASRSIGLSNTGELFF.

This clonotype has a count of ten or more. V is TRBV19 and J is TRBJ1-5; D not certain. V lost 3 bases and J 6 bases, leaving 18 bases between the germline ends. CDR1 and CDR2 from the germline V gene are LNHDA and SQIVND (reference sequence). CDR3 length: 16 residues. The CDR3 is CASSMSPAAKGQPQHF. CDR3 nucleotides: TGTGCCAGTAGTATGAGTCCGGCCGCCAAAGGTCAGCCCCAGCATTTT.

The gene calls are TRBV19 and TRBJ2-5, with a tentative D call TRBD2 (5 bases). The V gene lost 2 bases and the J gene lost 2 bases, with 15 bases spanning the gap. This CDR3 region has 16 residues. CDR1 and CDR2 from the germline V gene are LNHDA and SQIVND (reference sequence). CDR3 DNA: TGTGCCAGTAGTATATTTGTCGGAGCGGCTCAAGAGACCCAGTACTTC. Protein sequence: CASSIFVGAAQETQYF.

The chain is built from TRBV7-2 and TRBJ2-7; D may be TRBD1 (5 bases). Trimming removed 8 bases at V and 6 bases at J, with 17 bases between. The CDR3 totals 13 residues. The V gene's germline CDR1 is SGHTA and CDR2 FQGNSA. CDR3 in DNA: TGTGCCAGCTGCAAAGGGGTGGGGCCCGAGCAGTACTTC. Translated, it gives CASCKGVGPEQYF.